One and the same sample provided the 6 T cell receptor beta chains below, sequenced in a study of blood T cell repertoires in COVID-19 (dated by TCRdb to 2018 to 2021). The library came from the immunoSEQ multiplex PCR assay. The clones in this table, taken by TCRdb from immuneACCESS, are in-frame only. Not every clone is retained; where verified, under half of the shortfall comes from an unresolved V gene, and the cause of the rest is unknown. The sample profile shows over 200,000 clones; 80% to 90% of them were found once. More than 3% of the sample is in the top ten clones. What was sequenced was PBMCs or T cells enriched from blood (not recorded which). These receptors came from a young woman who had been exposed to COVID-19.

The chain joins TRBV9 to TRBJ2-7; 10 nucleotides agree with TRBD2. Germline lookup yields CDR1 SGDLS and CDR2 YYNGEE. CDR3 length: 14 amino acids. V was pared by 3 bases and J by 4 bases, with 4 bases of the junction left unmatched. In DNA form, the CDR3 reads TGTGCCAGCAGCGCTAGCGGGAGTACTTACGAGCAGTACTTC. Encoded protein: CASSASGSTYEQYF.

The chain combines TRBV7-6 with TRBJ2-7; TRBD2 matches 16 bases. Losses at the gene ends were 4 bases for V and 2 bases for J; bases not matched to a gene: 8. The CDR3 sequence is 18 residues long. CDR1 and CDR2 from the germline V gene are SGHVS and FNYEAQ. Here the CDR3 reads CASSSKTGTSGRAYEQYF. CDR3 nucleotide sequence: TGTGCCAGCAGCTCGAAAACCGGGACTAGCGGGAGGGCCTACGAGCAGTACTTC.

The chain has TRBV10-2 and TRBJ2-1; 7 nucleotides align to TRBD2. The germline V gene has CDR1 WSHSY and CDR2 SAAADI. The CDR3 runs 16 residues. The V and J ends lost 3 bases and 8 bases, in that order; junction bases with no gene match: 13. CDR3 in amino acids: CASSDSGLPPADEQFF. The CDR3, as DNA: TGCGCCAGCAGTGATTCGGGACTACCGCCCGCCGATGAGCAGTTCTTC.

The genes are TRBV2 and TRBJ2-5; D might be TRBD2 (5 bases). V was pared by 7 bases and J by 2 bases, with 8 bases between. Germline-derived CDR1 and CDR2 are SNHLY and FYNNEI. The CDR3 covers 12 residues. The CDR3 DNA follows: TGTGCCAGCAATCGGGGTCAAGAGACCCAGTACTTC. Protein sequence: CASNRGQETQYF.

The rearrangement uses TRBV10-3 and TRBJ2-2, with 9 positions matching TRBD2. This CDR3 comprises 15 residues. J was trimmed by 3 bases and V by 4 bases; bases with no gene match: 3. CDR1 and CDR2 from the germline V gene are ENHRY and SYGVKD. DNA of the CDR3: TGTGCCATCAGTGCTAGCGGGGCTTACACCGGGGAGCTGTTTTTT. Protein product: CAISASGAYTGELFF.

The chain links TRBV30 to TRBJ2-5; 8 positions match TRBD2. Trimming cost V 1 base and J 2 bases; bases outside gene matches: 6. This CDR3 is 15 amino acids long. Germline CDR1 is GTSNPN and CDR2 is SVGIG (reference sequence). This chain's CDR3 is CAWSGDSGIQETQYF. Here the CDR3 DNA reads TGTGCCTGGAGTGGAGATAGCGGGATACAAGAGACCCAGTACTTC.